This record concerns one TCR beta chain sequence. This clonotype was counted between two and nine times. Its binding antigen is unknown. Base-call qualities are not available, and no considerably larger clone is one nucleotide away. The CDR3 spans 15 residues, from the cysteine through the phenylalanine. The read is trimmed to its CDR3 DNA, 45 bases read in frame from base 1. Deletion took 0 bases off V and 1 base off J, with a span of 10 bases between the germline ends. From a lookup of the germline V gene, CDR1 and CDR2 are SGHRS and YFSETQ. Library generation was performed with RACE. The sequencer listed for this sample is NextSeq 500. During library preparation, unique molecular identifiers were attached to individual cDNA molecules so that TCRs could be counted quantitatively and reproducibly. Both TCR alpha and TCR beta chains were sequenced from each blood RNA sample. Per the source publication's procedure: The median number of TCRs per sample was 95,638, ranging from about 20,000 to 750,000. V, J and CDR3 annotation of the TCR reads was carried out using the Decombinator software suite. Every sample was subsampled to the same number of TCRs (28,000) for the PS versus PT1 abundance plots. Expanded TCRs were defined as absent before sensitization and observed at least eight times at the 2-week time point. TCRdb trimmed the raw reads at Q25, called clones with MiXCR and kept productive beta chains. Every entry covers one CDR3 protein and lists the most common genes and DNA from its rows. TCRdb, rather than the study authors, made the V and J calls. This sample is represented by 110,000 or so distinct CDR3 sequences; roughly a tenth of them were singletons. Approximately 2.8% of the sample comes from the top ten.

This sample is part of a study of human T cells and chemical hapten exposure (dated by TCRdb to the early 2020s). For context, the study as a whole: For sensitization, 2% DPC in acetone was applied to a 2 cm by 2 cm area of upper inner arm skin. Throughout the study period of about 23 weeks, patients also received therapeutic DPC doses to the scalp every week. Patch testing on the upper back used Finn chambers containing 0.01% DPC, with scoring done after 6 days according to International Contact Dermatitis Research Group standards. The patient cohort, mostly female, included alopecia areata with under or over 50% scalp involvement, alopecia totalis and alopecia universalis. Libraries were combined into a pool for sequencing, and differences in TCR yield between samples came mainly from small differences in library volumes within the pool. This study followed changes in the peripheral blood TCR repertoire in vivo during primary and secondary sensitization of alopecia patients to the hapten diphenylcyclopropenone (DPC). Blood samples were taken from patients before sensitization (week 0) and at 2, 6 and about 24 weeks after DPC sensitization. Around 29 alopecia patients provided blood for TCR sequencing at one to four time points (pre-sensitization, 2, 6 and 24 weeks).

The meaning of the sample's time point label: patch test 2, 6 weeks after DPC sensitization. The treatment or condition label on this specimen signifies: therapeutic diphenylcyclopropenone sensitization with weekly scalp DPC. Blood at each patch-test visit was drawn before the patch test was applied. Patients were considered eligible if aged 18 to 70, diagnosed with alopecia and deemed suitable for DPC therapy, and patients were excluded if pregnant. Unfractionated whole blood was collected in Tempus Blood RNA tubes, and total RNA was extracted from that blood. Summary of the overall study and its limitations: Patch test score was positively correlated with the number of PT1 expanded TCRs, with significance at thresholds 8, 16 and 32 but not at 4. Because all patients had alopecia, a presumed autoimmune disease, the immune response of the patients might differ from that of healthy individuals. Compared with pre-sensitization or healthy control sets, expanded TCRs formed significantly more large CDR3 similarity clusters, which is consistent with antigen-driven responses. After repeated subsampling, the strength of the expansion versus patch-test correlation and the threshold at which it became significant changed. DPC sensitization did not change how many TCRs were above 1 in 1000 frequency, and no evidence was found of alterations in global repertoire structure.

Specimen: whole blood, collected in connection with sensitization to the hapten diphenylcyclopropenone (DPC). The receptor's source is a woman between 40 and 55 years old with alopecia areata. Some clones in this sample may be carry-over from other donors' samples. This sequence uses TRBV5-1 and TRBJ2-5; the D gene cannot be named for sure. The DNA reads as follows: TGCGCCAGCAGCTTGGACATAGGCAGCCAAGAGACCCAGTACTTC. Its protein reads: CASSLDIGSQETQYF.